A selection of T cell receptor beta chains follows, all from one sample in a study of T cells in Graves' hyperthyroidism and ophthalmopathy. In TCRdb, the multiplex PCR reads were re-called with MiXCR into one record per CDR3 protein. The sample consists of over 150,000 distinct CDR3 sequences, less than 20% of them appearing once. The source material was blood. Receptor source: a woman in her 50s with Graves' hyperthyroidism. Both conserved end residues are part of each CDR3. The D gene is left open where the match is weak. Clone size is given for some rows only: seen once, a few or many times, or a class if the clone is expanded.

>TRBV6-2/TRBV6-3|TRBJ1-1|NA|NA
TGTGCCAGCAGTTACGGGGCAGGAGCTGAAGCTCTCTTT
CASSYGAGAEALF
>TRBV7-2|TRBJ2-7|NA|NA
TGTGCCAGCAGCTTAGCCGACCAGGGGTTCTACGAGCAGTACTTC
CASSLADQGFYEQYF
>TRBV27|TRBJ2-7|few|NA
TGTGCCAGCAGTTTCGACGGCAGGGTTCCCCTCGAGCAGTACTTC
CASSFDGRVPLEQYF
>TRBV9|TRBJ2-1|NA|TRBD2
TGTGCCAGCAGCTTAGAAAAACTAGCGGGACACAATGAGCAGTTCTTC
CASSLEKLAGHNEQFF
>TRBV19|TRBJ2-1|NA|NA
TGTGCCAGTAAAGTGAGCGGAGGCTACAATGAGCAGTTCTTC
CASKVSGGYNEQFF
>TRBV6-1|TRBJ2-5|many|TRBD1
TGTGCCAGCAGTGAGAATAGGGCAGGGGGAGAGACCCAGTACTTC
CASSENRAGGETQYF
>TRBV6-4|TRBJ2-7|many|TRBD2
TGTGCCAGCAGTGACATCCCGACTAGCGGGAGGGCCGGTTCCTACGAGCAGTACTTC
CASSDIPTSGRAGSYEQYF
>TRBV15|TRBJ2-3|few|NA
TGTGCCACCAGCAGAGAACGGATCGCAATGGGCACAGATACGCAGTATTTT
CATSRERIAMGTDTQYF
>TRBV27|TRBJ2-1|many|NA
TGTGCCAGCAGTTTTCGGGCCTACAATGAGCAGTTCTTC
CASSFRAYNEQFF
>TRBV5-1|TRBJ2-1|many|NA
TGCGCCAGCAGCGCGGGGGCCTATGAGCAGTTCTTC
CASSAGAYEQFF
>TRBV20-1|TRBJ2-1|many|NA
TGCAGTGCTAGAGATCGCCGCTCCTACAATGAGCAGTTCTTC
CSARDRRSYNEQFF
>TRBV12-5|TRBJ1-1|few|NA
TGTGCTAGTGGTTCACCAACAGGGAGGAACACTGAAGCTTTCTTT
CASGSPTGRNTEAFF
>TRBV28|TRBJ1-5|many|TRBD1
TGTGCCAGCAGTTCGCCGGGACAGGGACACTATAGCAATCAGCCCCAGCATTTT
CASSSPGQGHYSNQPQHF
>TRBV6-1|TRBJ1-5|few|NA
TGTGCCAGCAGTTCGCCCTTCGGGGGGCCCCTGAATAGCAATCAGCCCCAGCATTTT
CASSSPFGGPLNSNQPQHF
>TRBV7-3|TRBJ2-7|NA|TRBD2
TGTGCCAGCAGCTTAGCGGGAGGAAACGAGCAGTACTTC
CASSLAGGNEQYF
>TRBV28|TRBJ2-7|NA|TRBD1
TGTGCCAGCAGCGGCCGGGACAGGGGACCCTACGAGCAGTACTTC
CASSGRDRGPYEQYF
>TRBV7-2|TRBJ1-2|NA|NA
TGTGCCAGCAGCCTCGGGGCAGATAGCTATGGCTACACCTTC
CASSLGADSYGYTF
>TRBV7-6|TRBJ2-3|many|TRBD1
TGTGCCAGCAGACCTTTGACAGGGAAGCATACGCAGTATTTT
CASRPLTGKHTQYF
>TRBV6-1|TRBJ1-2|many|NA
TGTGCCAGCAGTGAGGGGGGACTTGGCTACACCTTC
CASSEGGLGYTF
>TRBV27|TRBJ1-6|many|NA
TGTGCCAGCACCCAACTAAGGGATTTCTATAATTCACCCCTCCACTTT
CASTQLRDFYNSPLHF
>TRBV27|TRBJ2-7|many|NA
TGTGCCAGCAATGGGTACGGTTCCTACGAGCAGTACTTC
CASNGYGSYEQYF
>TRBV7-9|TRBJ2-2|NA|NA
TGTGCCAGCACTTCCGGGCCTAAGAACACCGGGGAGCTGTTTTTT
CASTSGPKNTGELFF
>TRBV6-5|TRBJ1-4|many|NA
TGTGCCAGCAGTTACAACGGACAGTATCCAGAAAAACTGTTTTTT
CASSYNGQYPEKLFF
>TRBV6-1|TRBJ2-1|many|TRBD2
TGTGCCAGCAGTTATTTAGCGGGAGGGGCAAATGAGCAGTTCTTC
CASSYLAGGANEQFF
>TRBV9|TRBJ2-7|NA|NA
TGTGCCAGCAGCGTAGATCCCGGAACTACCTACGAGCAGTACTTC
CASSVDPGTTYEQYF
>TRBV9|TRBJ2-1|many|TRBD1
TGTGCCAGCAGCAAGAGACAGGGGGATGAGCAGTTCTTC
CASSKRQGDEQFF
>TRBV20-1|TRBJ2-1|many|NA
TGCAGTGCTAGAGATCCCGGGGCGGGAAGAGAGCAGTTCTTC
CSARDPGAGREQFF
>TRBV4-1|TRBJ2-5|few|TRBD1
TGCGCCAGCAGCCAAGATACGACCTCGGGACAGAAGACCCAGTACTTC
CASSQDTTSGQKTQYF
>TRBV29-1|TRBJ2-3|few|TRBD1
TGCAGCGTTACAGGGGGCTCAGGAGATACGCAGTATTTT
CSVTGGSGDTQYF
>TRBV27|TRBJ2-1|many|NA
TGTGCCAGCAGCAGAGAGGGGCCTTACAATGAGCAGTTCTTC
CASSREGPYNEQFF
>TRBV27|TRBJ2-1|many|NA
TGTGCCAGCAGTTTAGCACAGGCATTCAATGAGCAGTTCTTC
CASSLAQAFNEQFF
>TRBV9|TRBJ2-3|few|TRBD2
TGTGCCAGCAGCGCCAAGCCGGGACTACGAGATACGCAGTATTTT
CASSAKPGLRDTQYF
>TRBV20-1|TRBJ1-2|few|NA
TGCAGTGCTAGAGGGGGGCAGGATAACTATGGCTACACCTTC
CSARGGQDNYGYTF
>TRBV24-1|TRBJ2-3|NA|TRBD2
TGTGCCACCAGTGCTTGGACTAGCGGGAAGGATACGCAGTATTTT
CATSAWTSGKDTQYF
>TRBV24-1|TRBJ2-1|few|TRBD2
TGTGCCACAGGCGATAGCGGGAGTTCCTACAATGAGCAGTTCTTC
CATGDSGSSYNEQFF
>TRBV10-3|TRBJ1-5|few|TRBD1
TGTGCCATCAGGGGACAGGGAGGAGATCAGCCCCAGCATTTT
CAIRGQGGDQPQHF
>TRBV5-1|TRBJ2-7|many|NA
TGCGCCAGCAGCTTGATGGAAGAGTACGAGCAGTACTTC
CASSLMEEYEQYF
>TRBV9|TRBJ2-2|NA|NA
TGTGCCAGCAGCGTAGTCGGGGTGGAGAACACCGGGGAGCTGTTTTTT
CASSVVGVENTGELFF
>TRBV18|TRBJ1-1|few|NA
TGTGCCAGCTCACCGCGCGGTGGCGAATTAGCTTTCTTT
CASSPRGGELAFF
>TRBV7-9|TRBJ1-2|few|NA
TGTGCCAGCAGCTCACGGGAGACAAACTATGGCTACACCTTC
CASSSRETNYGYTF
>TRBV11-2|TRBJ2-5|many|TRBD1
TGTGCCAGCAGCTCCCGGGACAGGGGATACCAAGAGACCCAGTACTTC
CASSSRDRGYQETQYF
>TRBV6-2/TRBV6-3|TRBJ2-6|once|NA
TGTGCCAGCAGTTACGCGGTTCCAGGCGGTGGGGCCAACGTCCTGACTTTC
CASSYAVPGGGANVLTF
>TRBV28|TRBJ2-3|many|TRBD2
TGTGCCAGCAGTGAAATTAGCGGGAGTGTGGCTGATACGCAGTATTTT
CASSEISGSVADTQYF
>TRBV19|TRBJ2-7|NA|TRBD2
TGTGCCAGTAGTGTGACTAGCGGGAGGGTGCACGAGCAGTACTTC
CASSVTSGRVHEQYF
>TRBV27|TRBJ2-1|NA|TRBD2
TGTGCCAGCAGTTTAGAAGCGGGAGCGGGGTACAATGAGCAGTTCTTC
CASSLEAGAGYNEQFF
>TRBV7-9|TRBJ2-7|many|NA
TGTGCCAGCAGCCCGGGCTGGGCAGGGCTCTACGAGCAGTACTTC
CASSPGWAGLYEQYF
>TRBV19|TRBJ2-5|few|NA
TGTGCCAGTAGCACTCGAACAGGGAGTGGTTGGGGGACCCAGTACTTC
CASSTRTGSGWGTQYF
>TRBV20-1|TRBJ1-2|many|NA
TGCAGTGCTACTAACAGGGACGGCTACACCTTC
CSATNRDGYTF
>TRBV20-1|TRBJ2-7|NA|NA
TGCAGTGCTGCATCCTCGGGGATATCGGCCGACTACGAGCAGTACTTC
CSAASSGISADYEQYF
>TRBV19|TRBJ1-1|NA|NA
TGTGCCAGTAGTATCGAGACTGAAGCTTTCTTT
CASSIETEAFF
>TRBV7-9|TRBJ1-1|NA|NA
TGTGCCAGCAGCTTAGCGGGGCAGGGCGCCGCTGAAGCTTTCTTT
CASSLAGQGAAEAFF
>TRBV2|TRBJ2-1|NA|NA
TGTGCCAGCAGTGACCCTACTTTCTTGGGGAACAATGAGCAGTTCTTC
CASSDPTFLGNNEQFF
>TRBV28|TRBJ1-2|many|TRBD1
TGTGCCAGCAGATCGACAGGGGATAACTATGGCTACACCTTC
CASRSTGDNYGYTF
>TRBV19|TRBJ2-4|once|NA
TGTGCCAGTAGACCTTTTCTGGACAAAAACATTCAGTACTTC
CASRPFLDKNIQYF
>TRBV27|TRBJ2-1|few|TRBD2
TGTGCCAGCAGTTTATCTAGCGGGAGTACGGGTGAGCAGTTCTTC
CASSLSSGSTGEQFF
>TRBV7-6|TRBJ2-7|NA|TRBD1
TGTGCCAGCAGTTCTACCGGGGGACAGGGCTCAAGGGGCTCCTACGAGCAGTACTTC
CASSSTGGQGSRGSYEQYF
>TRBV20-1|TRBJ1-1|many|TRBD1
TGCAGTGCTAGAGTTAAACAGGGGGCTTGGACTGAAGCTTTCTTT
CSARVKQGAWTEAFF
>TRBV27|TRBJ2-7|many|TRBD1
TGTGCCAGCAGTTCGCCCGACCCTCCGACAGGGCGACTATACGAGCAGTACTTC
CASSSPDPPTGRLYEQYF
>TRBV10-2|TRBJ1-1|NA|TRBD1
TGCGCCAGCAGTGGTCCGGGACAGGGTTTCTCTGAAGCTTTCTTT
CASSGPGQGFSEAFF